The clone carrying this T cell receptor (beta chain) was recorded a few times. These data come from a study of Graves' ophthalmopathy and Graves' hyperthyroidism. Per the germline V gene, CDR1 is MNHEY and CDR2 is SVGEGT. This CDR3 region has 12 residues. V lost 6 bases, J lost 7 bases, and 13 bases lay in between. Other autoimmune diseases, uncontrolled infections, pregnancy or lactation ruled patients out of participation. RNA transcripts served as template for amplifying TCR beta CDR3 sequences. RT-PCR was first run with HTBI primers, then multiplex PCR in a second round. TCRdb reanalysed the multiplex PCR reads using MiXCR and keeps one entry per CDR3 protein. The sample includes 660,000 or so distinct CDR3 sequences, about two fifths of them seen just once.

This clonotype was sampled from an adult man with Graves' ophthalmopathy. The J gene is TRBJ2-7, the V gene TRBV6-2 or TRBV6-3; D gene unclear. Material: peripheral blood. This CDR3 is CASSSLPREQYF. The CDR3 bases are TGTGCCAGCAGCTCCTTGCCCCGGGAGCAGTACTTC.